The 22 T cell receptor beta chains reported below all come from one sample, sequenced in a study of T cells in Graves' hyperthyroidism and ophthalmopathy. What was amplified from RNA transcripts were TCR beta CDR3 regions. Initially, a first-round RT-PCR of the TCR CDR3 employed the HTBI primer set. TCRdb processed the multiplex PCR reads anew with MiXCR; each CDR3 protein has one entry. The sample records over 400,000 distinct CDR3 sequences, over 12% being singletons. The material sequenced was blood. Source of these receptors: a man in his late teens or twenties with Graves' ophthalmopathy.

This clonotype was detected ten times or more. The gene calls are TRBV5-5 and TRBJ1-1; 9 nucleotides align to TRBD1. CDR1 is SGHKS and CDR2 is YYEKEE in the germline V gene (reference sequence). The CDR3 extends over 13 amino acids. V shed 5 bases, J shed 1 base, and the junction held 0 bases outside the gene matches. Here the CDR3 DNA reads TGTGCCAGCAGGACAGGGGGGAACACTGAAGCTTTCTTT. Its protein is CASRTGGNTEAFF.

This clonotype was found many times. This chain connects TRBV5-1 to TRBJ2-3, with D uncertain. V lost 0 bases and J lost 0, with 5 bases in between. Germline V gene data show CDR1 as SGHRS and CDR2 as YFSETQ. The CDR3 totals 14 residues. CDR3 amino acids: CASSLVGSTDTQYF. The CDR3 region has the DNA TGCGCCAGCAGCTTGGTGGGGAGCACAGATACGCAGTATTTT.

V and J are TRBV6-6 and TRBJ1-5; D not resolved. The CDR3 totals 15 residues. Germline V gives CDR1 MNHNY, CDR2 SVGAGI (reference sequence). Trimming left V 0 bases short and J 3 bases short, with 9 bases between. CDR3 in DNA: TGTGCCAGCAGTTACTCGGAGACTGTCAATCAGCCCCAGCATTTT. Its translation: CASSYSETVNQPQHF.

This chain connects TRBV5-6 to TRBJ2-1; 8 bases agree with TRBD2. CDR3 size: 13 residues. The V and J ends lost 3 bases and 7 bases, in that order; junction bases with no gene match: 3. Germline V gives CDR1 SGHDT, CDR2 YYEEEE. The CDR3 DNA reads TGTGCCAGCAGCTGGGGGACTAGGAATGAGCAGTTCTTC. It specifies CASSWGTRNEQFF.

The sample holds many counts of this clonotype. The chain's CDR3 is CASSSLGQGAVQPQHF. The CDR3 region has the DNA TGTGCCAGCAGTTCCCTCGGACAGGGGGCCGTTCAGCCCCAGCATTTT. This chain links TRBV28 with TRBJ1-5; 11 nucleotides agree with TRBD1. V was pared by 4 bases and J by 6 bases, with 8 bases of the junction left unmatched. This CDR3 spans 16 amino acids. Germline V gives CDR1 MDHEN, CDR2 SYDVKM.

This clonotype has just a few counts. V gene TRBV4-2 combines with J gene TRBJ2-3, with 12 bases matching TRBD2. This CDR3 is built from 18 residues. Germline CDR1 reads LGHNA; CDR2 reads YNFKEQ. V was clipped by 4 bases and J by 0 bases; unmatched bases: 8. CDR3 sequence (DNA): TGTGCCAGCAGCCCGGGACTAGCGGGCGTTGCTAGCACAGATACGCAGTATTTT. This translates into CASSPGLAGVASTDTQYF.

This clonotype has at least ten counts. The chain carries TRBV6-1 and TRBJ1-6; D gene unclear. There are 13 residues in the CDR3. The germline V gene has CDR1 MNHNS and CDR2 SASEGT. Trimming took off 5 bases at V and 9 bases at J, with 11 bases between the two ends. The CDR3 sequence: CASSYGMGSPLHF. CDR3 DNA sequence: TGTGCCAGCAGTTATGGAATGGGTTCACCCCTCCACTTT.

This clonotype showed up many times. This chain links TRBV24-1 with TRBJ2-1, with D tentatively TRBD2 (5 bases). Trimming pared 3 bases from V and 8 bases from J, leaving 7 bases between. Germline loops: CDR1 KGHDR, CDR2 SFDVKD. This CDR3 spans 12 amino acids. In DNA form, the CDR3 reads TGTGCCACCAGTGATCCAGCGGATGAGCAGTTCTTC. Amino acid sequence: CATSDPADEQFF.

This clonotype has a handful of counts. This rearrangement joins TRBV11-3 to TRBJ1-2; D uncertain. The CDR3 has 13 amino acids. Germline CDR1 reads SGHNT; CDR2 reads YENEEA. V lost 0 bases to trimming and J lost 13 bases, with 15 bases between them. This chain's CDR3 is CASSLDDSRAGTF. The DNA for the CDR3 is TGTGCCAGCAGCTTAGATGATTCTAGGGCGGGCACCTTC.

This clonotype was seen repeatedly, ten times or more. The chain links TRBV3-1 to TRBJ1-6; D gene uncertain. The V gene's germline CDR1 is LGHDT and CDR2 YNNKEL (reference sequence). Trimming pared 3 bases from V and 12 bases from J, leaving 12 bases between. The CDR3 sequence is 13 residues long. CDR3 amino acids: CASSQTLRLPLHF. As DNA, the CDR3 is TGTGCCAGCAGCCAGACTCTTAGGTTACCCCTCCACTTT.

This clonotype was found many times. V gene TRBV2 combines with J gene TRBJ2-5; D remains ambiguous. The germline V gene encodes CDR1 SNHLY and CDR2 FYNNEI. The CDR3 consists of 13 residues. With 7 bases removed from V and 4 bases from J, the gap between germline ends came to 13 bases. The CDR3 bases are TGTGCCAGCACCTGGACGGTAACAGAGACCCAGTACTTC. It is translated as CASTWTVTETQYF.

The V call is TRBV30, the J call TRBJ1-1, with TRBD1 matching 8 bases. The V and J ends lost 5 bases and 7 bases, in that order; junction bases with no gene match: 9. Germline CDR1 is GTSNPN and CDR2 is SVGIG (reference sequence). This CDR3 is 13 amino acids long. The CDR3 reads CAWDRGEVNEAFF. The CDR3 DNA reads TGTGCCTGGGACAGGGGTGAAGTTAATGAAGCTTTCTTT.

The genes are TRBV6-1 and TRBJ2-7; the D gene is possibly TRBD2 (7 bases). The CDR3 sequence is 15 residues long. Germline assignment: CDR1 MNHNS and CDR2 SASEGT. V dropped 6 bases and J dropped 0 bases, with 15 bases sitting between them. CDR3 DNA: TGTGCCAGCAGGTTAGGGGGGGGGAGCTCCTACGAGCAGTACTTC. Protein product: CASRLGGGSSYEQYF.

On this clonotype: This may be a read error: a much more frequent sequence differs by one nucleotide. The rearrangement links TRBV27 to TRBJ1-6; D unresolved. In germline, CDR1 is MNHEY, CDR2 SMNVEV (reference sequence). V was clipped by 7 bases and J by 7 bases, with 17 bases between them. This CDR3 region has 15 residues. The CDR3 coding sequence is TGTGCCAGCACCTCCTCGGGCGTAAGGAATTCACCCCTCCACTTT. It codes for CASTSSGVRNSPLHF.

The gene calls are TRBV12-3 or TRBV12-4 and TRBJ1-2, with D perhaps TRBD1 (6 bases). The CDR3 contains 14 residues. V was shortened by 5 bases and J by 2 bases, with 12 bases between the two germline ends. CDR3 sequence (DNA): TGTGCCAGCAGTACAACAGGGAACAACTATGGCTACACCTTC. Protein sequence: CASSTTGNNYGYTF.

Only a few counts were recorded for this clonotype. It may be a read error: a sequence one base away is much more abundant. This chain uses TRBV3-1 with TRBJ2-1; no reliable D call. Germline CDR1 and CDR2: LGHDT and YNNKEL (reference sequence). This CDR3 is built from 14 residues. V lost 4 bases, J lost 10 bases, and 17 bases lay in between. CDR3 bases: TGTGCCAGCAGCCGCAACACGGTCGCTGAGGAGCAGTTCTTC. This encodes CASSRNTVAEEQFF.

This clonotype was seen a few times. The chain's CDR3 is CASSPLGLAGVGSTDTQYF. The CDR3 DNA reads TGTGCCAGCAGCCCGCTGGGACTAGCGGGAGTGGGGAGCACAGATACGCAGTATTTT. The chain joins TRBV11-2 to TRBJ2-3, with 14 positions matching TRBD2. With V trimmed by 5 bases and J by 0 bases, 10 bases remained unmatched. Germline V gene lookup returns CDR1 SGHAT and CDR2 FQNNGV. This CDR3 has 19 amino acids. Based on the CDR3 plus reference TRBV11-2 and TRBJ2-3, the full variable domain is EAGVAQSPRYKIIEKRQSVAFWCNPISGHATLYWYQQILGQGPKLLIQFQNNGVVDDSQLPKDRFSAERLKGVDSTLKIQPAKLEDSAVYLCASSPLGLAGVGSTDTQYFGPGTRLTVL.

The table lists this clonotype with a few counts. V usage is TRBV7-9 and J usage is TRBJ1-1; no reliable D call. CDR1 and CDR2 (germline): SEHNR, FQNEAQ (reference sequence). The CDR3 covers 11 residues. Trimming removed 5 bases at V and 6 bases at J, with 7 bases between. The CDR3 nucleotides read TGTGCCAGCAGCACCGGGGCTGAAGCTTTCTTT. This codes for CASSTGAEAFF.

A few counts support this clonotype. CDR3 sequence reads: CSARWGAGGWGNQPQHF. The CDR3 DNA reads TGCAGTGCTAGATGGGGGGCTGGAGGATGGGGCAATCAGCCCCAGCATTTT. This chain links TRBV20-1 with TRBJ1-5; possibly TRBD1 for D (6 bases). From germline, CDR1 is DFQATT and CDR2 SNEGSKA (reference sequence). Trimming pared 2 bases from V and 2 bases from J, leaving 19 bases between. There are 17 residues in the CDR3.

The sample holds many counts of this clonotype. The chain combines TRBV7-6 with TRBJ2-1, with 8 bases fitting TRBD2. The CDR3 contains 16 residues. The germline V gene encodes CDR1 SGHVS and CDR2 FNYEAQ. The ends lost 5 bases at V and 7 bases at J; junction bases unmatched: 13. CDR3 coding DNA: TGTGCCAGCAGCAAAAGCCCGCGGGAGGTCGAAAATGAGCAGTTCTTC. Its protein product is CASSKSPREVENEQFF.

This clonotype has a handful of counts. The chain is built from TRBV20-1 and TRBJ1-2, with 7 bases aligning to TRBD1. Trimming removed 0 bases from V and 2 bases from J; junction bases left unmatched: 12. The CDR3 loop spans 17 amino acids. Germline V CDR1 and CDR2: DFQATT, SNEGSKA (reference sequence). CDR3 sequence: CSARDLKAGTVNYGYTF. For the CDR3, the DNA is TGCAGTGCTAGAGATCTAAAGGCCGGGACAGTCAACTATGGCTACACCTTC.

This clonotype was seen more than once but under ten times. The chain recombines TRBV2 with TRBJ2-7; tentatively, D is TRBD1 (6 bases). TRBJ2-1 matches the DNA end more closely, so the J call is doubtful. Germline values: CDR1 SNHLY, CDR2 FYNNEI. The CDR3 contains 16 residues. CDR3 loop: CASSPGDTSSSYEQFF. CDR3 coding DNA: TGTGCCAGCAGCCCTGGGGACACTTCGAGCTCCTACGAGCAGTTCTTC.